This T cell receptor (beta chain) was retrieved from a study of blood T cell repertoires in COVID-19. On the study more broadly: COVID-19 samples from acute and convalescent phases originated in the United States, Italy and Spain. From T cells, B-cell-depleted T cells, or PBMCs came the material, which was cDNA or gDNA.

Methods used by the authors: Estimated nucleated cell counts came from reference gene primer amplification. Produced via immunoSEQ multiplex PCR; TCRdb's table is partial and in-frame only. D and trimming come from the DNA, and the V and J calls and clone size come from that table. The data show 100,000 to 150,000 clones, about 90% seen once. Germline V gene lookup returns CDR1 SGHTA and CDR2 FQGNSA. The CDR3 runs 14 residues. Trimming removed 4 bases from V and 8 bases from J, with 14 bases in between. The J gene is TRBJ2-2, the V gene TRBV7-2; possible D gene TRBD2, 6 bases. Sequenced sample: peripheral blood. This TCR derives from a man aged 70 or older who had recovered from COVID-19. The CDR3 loop is CASSSGLSRGELFF. The CDR3 nucleotides read TGTGCCAGCAGCTCGGGACTCTCCAGAGGGGAGCTGTTTTTT.